This passage covers 30 T cell receptor delta chains from one sample sequenced in a study of γδ T cells in repeated Plasmodium falciparum infection. Bulk repertoires came from Vgamma9/Vdelta2+ or Vdelta2-negative gammadelta T cells flow-sorted from PBMC. TCRdb reanalysed the multiplex PCR reads via CATT. The sample has approximately 93,000 delta-chain clones, approximately 1% seen once; the top ten hold 9.5% to 10%. Source material: gamma-delta T cells from blood. These receptors came from a pool of human donors (malaria-infected and uninfected, not separated).

Note on this clone: A far larger clone is a single base away, which makes a read error likely. Other nucleotide sequences from this sample produce the same CDR3. The chain joins TRDV2 to TRDJ1; D may be TRDD2 or TRDD3 (5 bases each). Assignment of the J gene here rests on matching the DNA to germline, because TCRdb gives none. This CDR3 comprises 19 residues. Germline V gene data show CDR1 as GEAIGNYY and CDR2 as EKD. V dropped 4 bases and J dropped 5 bases, with 31 bases sitting between them. The DNA of the CDR3 is TGTGCCTGTGATACCCTCCGAGGGGGCCCTTCACCTACGATGGATAAACTCATCTTT. Protein: CACDTLRGGPSPTMDKLIF.

This clone was counted only a few times. A far more abundant clone sits one base away, making this likely a read error. This sample includes further DNA sequences coding for the same CDR3. The genes are TRDV2 and TRDJ3; the D gene is possibly TRDD3 (5 bases). TCRdb lists no J gene, so it was determined here by aligning the DNA to germline. Germline V CDR1 and CDR2: GEAIGNYY, EKD. The CDR3 consists of 19 residues. The CDR3 spells CACDTGGALSSWDTRQMFF. The CDR3 nucleotides read TGTGCCTGTGACACGGGTGGGGCCCTTAGCTCCTGGGACACCCGTCAGATGTTTTTC.

With respect to this clone: The protein TCRdb lists belongs to a much larger clone and differs from this DNA's translation at residue 21, which points to a read error; the protein shown is made from the DNA. The V gene call reads TRDV1; no J gene was called; the table's D call, TRDD3, has no DNA check behind it. The CDR3 spans 22 residues. Germline V gene sequence: CDR1 TSWWSYY, CDR2 QGS. For the CDR3, the DNA is TGTGCTCTTGGGGACCCTGGATTCCTACAAGGGGGGATCCTCCGGCGCGGCGATAAACTCACCTTT. This sequence encodes CALGDPGFLQGGILRRGDKLTF.

Note on this clone: The protein TCRdb gives is from a much larger clone and does not agree with this DNA's translation at residue 6, likely a read error; the protein shown here comes from the DNA. The V and J genes are TRDV2 and TRDJ1; 8 bases agree with TRDD3. Assignment of the J gene here rests on matching the DNA to germline, because TCRdb gives none. CDR3 size: 15 residues. The V gene's germline CDR1 is GEAIGNYY and CDR2 EKD. V was clipped by 3 bases and J by 2 bases; unmatched bases: 7. The CDR3 bases are TGTGCCTGTGACGCCGTACTGGGGGGGACCGATAAACTCATCTTT. Translating gives CACDAVLGGTDKLIF.

This clone was observed a few times. The likely explanation is a read error, given a far larger clone one base away. No J gene was assigned, while the V gene was called as TRDV2; TRDD3 was called by the table and not checked on the DNA. This CDR3 has 19 amino acids. Germline V gene data show CDR1 as GEAIGNYY and CDR2 as EKD. The CDR3 reads CACDLLPNWGIRGTDKLIF. The CDR3 region has the DNA TGTGCCTGTGACCTCCTTCCAAACTGGGGGATACGCGGGACCGATAAACTCATCTTC.

As concerns this clone: TCRdb pairs this DNA with a much larger clone's protein that differs at residue 10, likely a read error; the protein shown was translated from the DNA. The V and J genes are TRDV2 and TRDJ4, with D unclear. Here the J gene was assigned by germline matching of the DNA, as TCRdb has none. The V end lost 1 base, the J end lost 2 bases, and 19 bases lay between the germline ends. The germline V gene has CDR1 GEAIGNYY and CDR2 EKD. The CDR3 is made up of 16 amino acids. The CDR3 nucleotides read TGTGCCTGTGACACAAAGGCTGTCGGGAATACTAGACCCCTGATCTTT. Protein: CACDTKAVGNTRPLIF.

There are a few counts of this clone. This likely reflects a read error, since a far larger clone is one base away. Additional DNA sequences in this sample encode the identical CDR3. V is TRDV2 and J is TRDJ1; no clear D gene. The J gene comes from matching the DNA to germline here; TCRdb lacks it. The germline CDR1 and CDR2 sequences are GEAIGNYY and EKD. The V end was cut by 0 bases, the J end by 10 bases, with 17 bases between. This CDR3 region has 14 residues. The CDR3 nucleotides are TGTGCCTGTGACACCCCGTTTGTAGTTGGCGTACTCATCTTT. It yields the protein CACDTPFVVGVLIF.

In regard to this clone: TCRdb's protein for this DNA is that of a much larger clone and differs from the translation at residue 16, likely a read error; the protein shown is the DNA translation. V usage is TRDV2 and J usage is TRDJ1; 13 nucleotides agree with TRDD3. No J segment appears in TCRdb, so it was assigned here by matching the sequence to germline. Germline V CDR1 and CDR2: GEAIGNYY, EKD. The CDR3 has 19 amino acids. CDR3 sequence reads: CACDTVVLGDTKYTDRLIF. The DNA of the CDR3 is TGTGCCTGTGACACCGTGGTACTGGGGGATACGAAATACACCGATAGACTCATCTTT.

This clone has a count of ten or more. Different DNA sequences within this sample yield the same CDR3. The CDR3 region has the DNA TGTGCTCTTGGGGAACCTTACTACGTAGTGGGGGATAACGACACCGATAAACTCATCTTT. This encodes CALGEPYYVVGDNDTDKLIF. This chain uses TRDV1 with TRDJ1; 9 bases agree with TRDD3. Germline V gives CDR1 TSWWSYY, CDR2 QGS. CDR3 length: 20 amino acids. V was clipped by 1 base and J by 0 bases; unmatched bases: 15.

Concerning this clone itself: The protein that TCRdb holds for this DNA derives from a much larger clone and differs from the translated DNA at residue 11, which likely indicates a read error; the protein shown here is translated from the DNA. The chain joins TRDV1 to TRDJ1; weak D call: TRDD2 (8 bases). The J gene was missing in TCRdb and was found by matching the end of the DNA to germline. Germline values: CDR1 TSWWSYY, CDR2 QGS. Trimming removed 3 bases at V and 6 bases at J, with 26 bases between. The CDR3 has 18 amino acids. This CDR3 is CALGDPPSYEAGGYKLIF. DNA for the CDR3: TGTGCTCTTGGGGATCCGCCTTCCTATGAGGCTGGGGGGTATAAACTCATCTTT.

This clone was picked up a small number of times. The protein TCRdb gives is from a much larger clone and does not agree with this DNA's translation at residue 10, likely a read error; the protein shown here comes from the DNA. CDR3 residues: CALGTHGNFTKLGDLYTDKLIF. The CDR3 DNA reads TGTGCTCTTGGGACCCACGGGAATTTTACTAAGCTGGGGGACTTATACACCGATAAACTCATCTTT. The V gene is TRDV1, the J gene TRDJ1; the match to TRDD3 covers 8 bases. Germline matching of the DNA provided the J gene here, since TCRdb leaves it blank. V dropped 5 bases and J dropped 0; count of bases not matched to a gene: 26. This CDR3 contains 22 residues. The germline gives CDR1 TSWWSYY, CDR2 QGS.

This clone came up a few times. With a far larger clone one base away, a read error is the likely cause. Other DNA sequences in the same sample also yield this CDR3. The chain employs TRDV2 and TRDJ1; tentatively, D is TRDD2 (5 bases). The J gene was not available in TCRdb and was assigned here by matching the DNA to germline segments. This CDR3 comprises 13 residues. Germline values: CDR1 GEAIGNYY, CDR2 EKD. The CDR3 DNA is TGCGCCTGTGATCCCCTTCGGACCGATAAACTCATCTTT. Translated, it gives CACDPLRTDKLIF.

This clone came up a few times. TCRdb shows a much larger clone's protein in place of this DNA's translation, and the two differ at residue 19, likely through a read error; the protein shown is translated from the DNA. No J gene was named, though the V gene is TRDV1; TRDD3 is the table's D call, not checked against the DNA. This CDR3 comprises 20 residues. In germline, CDR1 is TSWWSYY, CDR2 QGS. The CDR3 loop reads CALGAPQRLGDCPSTDKLTF. CDR3 nucleotide sequence: TGTGCTCTTGGGGCCCCTCAACGTCTGGGGGATTGCCCGAGCACCGATAAACTCACCTTT.

A note on this clone: With a far larger clone one base away, a read error is the likely cause. The same CDR3 arises from other DNA sequences in this sample as well. The V gene is TRDV1, the J gene TRDJ1; 11 bases fit TRDD3. As TCRdb names no J gene, one was assigned here on the basis of a DNA match to germline. After removal of 4 bases from V and 6 bases from J, the junction contained 19 bases not matched to a gene. Germline CDR1 is TSWWSYY and CDR2 is QGS. CDR3 length equals 19 residues. The CDR3 spells CALGVFLLGTGGYRNKLIF. CDR3 DNA sequence: TGTGCTCTTGGGGTATTCCTACTTGGAACTGGGGGATATAGGAATAAACTCATCTTT.

As regards this clone: A far larger clone differs by one base, so this is likely a read error. This specimen includes other DNA sequences encoding the same CDR3. This chain connects TRDV1 to TRDJ1; the D gene is possibly TRDD2 (5 bases). Here the J gene came from matching the DNA to germline, since TCRdb omits it. This CDR3 contains 22 residues. Per germline, CDR1 TSWWSYY and CDR2 QGS. CDR3 residues: CALGKSPSVGPNKTKYTDKLIF. As DNA, the CDR3 is TGTGCTCTTGGGAAATCCCCTTCGGTGGGACCGAATAAGACTAAGTACACCGACAAACTCATCTTT.

This clone was counted many times. A read error likely explains this, since a far larger clone differs by one base. This rearrangement joins TRDV2 to TRDJ1; 12 nucleotides align to TRDD3. In germline, CDR1 is GEAIGNYY, CDR2 EKD. V lost 5 bases to trimming and J lost 0 bases; unmatched junction nucleotides: 12. There are 18 residues in the CDR3. The CDR3 here is CACGPLTGGYSDTDKLIF. Written as DNA, the CDR3 is TGTGCCTGTGGCCCTTTGACTGGGGGATACTCTGACACCGATAAACTCATCTTT.

This clone was counted ten times or more. TCRdb shows a much larger clone's protein in place of this DNA's translation, and the two differ at residue 12, likely through a read error; the protein shown is translated from the DNA. J is TRDJ1 and V is TRDV2; 11 bases match TRDD3. No J gene is reported in TCRdb; it was inferred here by comparing the DNA with germline. Germline lookup yields CDR1 GEAIGNYY and CDR2 EKD. CDR3 length equals 17 residues. The CDR3 DNA is TGTGCTATTACTAGTCACTGGGGGATATGGGACGCCGATAAACTCATCTTT. It specifies CAITSHWGIWDADKLIF.

A remark on this clone: TCRdb has a much larger clone's protein, which differs at residue 14 from the translation of this DNA, likely because of a read error; what is shown is the protein translated from the DNA. The genes are TRDV2 and TRDJ1, with D possibly being TRDD3 (6 bases). TCRdb supplies no J gene; here it was assigned by aligning the nucleotide sequence to germline. Trimming removed 1 base from V and 0 bases from J, with 32 bases in between. CDR3 length: 22 amino acids. Germline V CDR1 and CDR2: GEAIGNYY, EKD. CDR3 bases: TGTGCCTGTGACACTTTAAGGGATGGGGGGACCAATACATGGGACTACACCGATAAACTCATCTTT. Amino acid sequence: CACDTLRDGGTNTWDYTDKLIF.

This clone was seen only a few times. The mismatch at residues 4 and 7 between this DNA's translation and the TCRdb protein of a much larger clone likely reflects a read error; the protein shown is translated from the DNA. The chain combines TRDV2 with TRDJ1; 10 positions agree with TRDD3. The J gene, left out of TCRdb, was set here by checking the DNA against germline. The CDR3 covers 19 residues. The germline gives CDR1 GEAIGNYY, CDR2 EKD. CDR3 loop: CACGTVVGTGGFATDKLIF. As DNA, the CDR3 is TGTGCCTGTGGCACCGTCGTGGGGACTGGGGGATTCGCCACCGATAAACTCATCTTT.

With respect to this clone: The protein recorded in TCRdb matches a much larger clone and deviates from this DNA's translation at residue 16, suggesting a read error; the protein here is obtained by translating the DNA. The chain joins TRDV2 to TRDJ3, with 8 bases identical to TRDD3. Matching the DNA to germline supplied the J gene, which TCRdb does not give. Germline V CDR1 and CDR2: GEAIGNYY, EKD. This CDR3 is built from 19 residues. The CDR3 reads CACDALGDSLLWDTRKMFF. For the CDR3, the DNA is TGTGCCTGTGACGCCCTGGGGGACTCACTTCTCTGGGACACCCGAAAGATGTTTTTC.

This clone was counted a few times. TCRdb shows a much larger clone's protein in place of this DNA's translation, and the two differ at residue 11, likely through a read error; the protein shown is translated from the DNA. This chain joins TRDV2 and TRDJ1; 8 bases are shared with TRDD3. CDR1 is GEAIGNYY, CDR2 EKD, per germline. The CDR3 consists of 15 residues. The CDR3 DNA follows: TGTGCCTGTGTGGGCCTGGGGGAAAACACCGAAAAACTCATCTTT. Protein sequence: CACVGLGENTEKLIF.

This clone was detected ten times or more. The protein held in TCRdb is that of a much larger clone and does not match this DNA's translation at residue 6, likely because of a read error; the protein shown is translated from the DNA. This chain links TRDV2 with TRDJ2, with a tentative D call TRDD3 (6 bases). Here the J gene came from matching the DNA to germline, since TCRdb omits it. Trimming took off 3 bases at V and 8 bases at J, with 15 bases between the two ends. Per the germline V gene, CDR1 is GEAIGNYY and CDR2 is EKD. The CDR3 totals 14 residues. CDR3: CACDQPGEPAQLFF. DNA of the CDR3: TGTGCCTGTGACCAACCGGGGGAACCCGCACAACTCTTCTTT.

This clone has a handful of counts. TCRdb shows a much larger clone's protein in place of this DNA's translation, and the two differ at residue 10, likely through a read error; the protein shown is translated from the DNA. This chain uses TRDV2 with TRDJ1; TRDD3 is a possible D gene (5 bases). V shed 3 bases and J shed 0 bases, with 22 bases lying between them. Germline V lookup: CDR1 GEAIGNYY, CDR2 EKD. The CDR3 runs to 18 residues. Written as DNA, the CDR3 is TGTGCCTGTGACCCCCGAATCGACTGGAGGACTAACACCGATAAACTCATCTTT. Residues: CACDPRIDWRTNTDKLIF.

The table lists this clone with a few counts. The amino acid sequence in TCRdb belongs to a much larger clone and departs from this DNA's translation at residue 14, likely a sequencing read error; the sequence shown is translated from the DNA. A V gene of TRDV1 was called, but no J gene was assigned; the table gives TRDD3 as D, unverified against the DNA. CDR3 size: 15 residues. Germline CDR1 TSWWSYY, CDR2 QGS. CDR3 DNA: TGTGCTCTTGGGAGACGTACTGGGGGCACCGATAAACTCACCTTT. Residues: CALGRRTGGTDKLTF.

On this clone: A far larger clone is off by one base, so a read error is likely. The same CDR3 also results from other DNA sequences found in this sample. V gene TRDV2 was called; the J gene was not; the table gives TRDD3 as D, unverified against the DNA. CDR1 GEAIGNYY and CDR2 EKD come from the germline V gene. The CDR3 consists of 18 residues. CDR3 coding DNA: TGTGCCTGTGATGGTACTGGGGGCCGCTCCTGGGACACCCGACAGATGTTCTTC. Amino acids: CACDGTGGRSWDTRQMFF.

This clone occurred a few times. For this DNA, TCRdb reports the protein of a much larger clone, which diverges at residue 4, most likely from a read error; the protein presented here is translated directly from the DNA. The J gene is TRDJ1, the V gene TRDV1; 8 positions match TRDD3. The J gene, absent from TCRdb, was called here by matching the DNA to germline. The germline V gene has CDR1 TSWWSYY and CDR2 QGS. The CDR3 length is 20 residues. The CDR3 DNA sequence: TGTGCTCTTAGGGAAGTTCCGACTGGGGGTCTACGCCCTTACACCGATAAACTCATCTTT. It is translated as CALREVPTGGLRPYTDKLIF.

A few counts support this clone. This likely came from a read error, as a far larger clone is one base away. This sample includes further DNA sequences coding for the same CDR3. The chain is built from TRDV2 and TRDJ1, with D possibly being TRDD2 (5 bases). Because TCRdb records no J gene, it was assigned here through a match of the DNA to germline. This CDR3 has 17 residues. The germline V gene encodes CDR1 GEAIGNYY and CDR2 EKD. V was cut by 5 bases and J by 2 bases, with 23 bases left in between. CDR3 DNA sequence: TGTGCCTGTGGCCCTAGTGGAACCTACTCCCGAACCGATAAACTCATCTTT. It is translated as CACGPSGTYSRTDKLIF.

In the case of this clone: The translation of this DNA and the TCRdb protein of a much larger clone differ at residue 8, probably owing to a read error; the protein shown here is translated from the DNA. The rearrangement links TRDV1 to TRDJ1; possibly TRDD3 for D (5 bases). The J gene comes from matching the DNA to germline here; TCRdb lacks it. The V gene's germline CDR1 is TSWWSYY and CDR2 QGS. CDR3 size: 16 residues. The germline V and J ends were trimmed by 6 bases and 0 bases, with 17 bases remaining between them. This CDR3 reads CALGVGGAPYTDKLIF. The DNA of the CDR3 is TGTGCTCTTGGCGTCGGGGGGGCCCCCTACACCGATAAACTCATCTTT.

This clone was seen more than once but under ten times. The mismatch at residue 16 between this DNA's translation and the TCRdb protein of a much larger clone likely reflects a read error; the protein shown is translated from the DNA. The rearrangement joins TRDV1 to TRDJ1; TRDD3 matches at 7 bases. CDR1 and CDR2 (germline): TSWWSYY, QGS. The CDR3 runs 18 residues. The CDR3 DNA sequence: TGTGCTCTTGGGAGCGGAGGACCCTGGGGGTTGCACACCGATAAACGCATCTTT. This gives the protein CALGSGGPWGLHTDKRIF.

Points on this clone: One base separates it from a far larger clone, so it is likely a read error. Other nucleotide sequences in the sample specify the same CDR3. J is TRDJ1 and V is TRDV1, with TRDD3 matching 11 bases. TCRdb lists no J gene, so it was determined here by aligning the DNA to germline. This CDR3 region has 21 residues. CDR1 is TSWWSYY, CDR2 QGS, per germline. The V segment lost 0 bases and the J segment 0 bases; nucleotides outside the gene matches: 15. The CDR3 nucleotides read TGTGCTCTTGGGGAACTGGATTTCTTTCTGGGGGATACACTGTACACCGATAAACTCATCTTT. This translates into CALGELDFFLGDTLYTDKLIF.